The 25 T cell receptor beta chains listed next were all sequenced from one sample in a study of T cell repertoires in cytomegalovirus infection. Using its own MiXCR run on the reads, TCRdb lists one record per CDR3 protein. This sample has fewer than 250,000 distinct CDR3 sequences, with roughly 23% found just once. The material sequenced was CD8+ T cells from PBMCs. Source of these receptors: a human donor in good health (CMV status not recorded). Some clones in this sample may be carry-over from other donors' samples.

This clonotype was observed a handful of times. This chain connects TRBV19 to TRBJ2-1; D is possibly TRBD1 (6 bases). Trimming pared 5 bases from V and 3 bases from J, leaving 29 bases between. Germline-derived CDR1 and CDR2 are LNHDA and SQIVND (reference sequence). This CDR3 comprises 20 residues. The CDR3 loop is CASSVTPGQGIGENYNEQFF. As DNA, the CDR3 is TGTGCCAGTAGTGTGACCCCGGGACAAGGTATCGGGGAGAACTACAATGAGCAGTTCTTC.

This clonotype was seen only a few times. The chain joins TRBV29-1 to TRBJ1-1; D is ambiguous. The CDR3 covers 11 residues. CDR1 and CDR2 from the germline V gene are SQVTM and ANQGSEA. V lost 5 bases and J lost 5, with 9 bases in between. CDR3 nucleotides: TGCAGCGTTCCCGGGGTTACTGAAGCTTTCTTT. This translates into CSVPGVTEAFF.

At least ten counts were recorded for this clonotype. This chain links TRBV9 with TRBJ2-3; 7 positions agree with TRBD2. CDR1 is SGDLS, CDR2 YYNGEE, per germline. The CDR3 consists of 14 residues. J gave up 1 base and V 7 bases, and 6 bases lay outside the gene matches. The CDR3 loop reads CASQERGGTDTQYF. In DNA, the CDR3 is TGTGCCAGCCAAGAGCGGGGTGGCACAGATACGCAGTATTTT.

The rearrangement joins TRBV20-1 to TRBJ2-7; D possibly corresponds to TRBD1 (7 bases). The CDR3 totals 15 residues. The V and J ends lost 0 bases and 3 bases respectively, with 15 bases between them. Germline CDR1 is DFQATT and CDR2 is SNEGSKA (reference sequence). CDR3 in amino acids: CSARDRAGTDYEQYF. DNA for the CDR3: TGCAGTGCTAGAGATAGGGCGGGGACAGACTACGAGCAGTACTTC.

The V call is TRBV12-3 or TRBV12-4, the J call TRBJ2-1; D may be TRBD2 (6 bases). The CDR3 runs 17 residues. V lost 0 bases and J lost 1, with 13 bases in between. As DNA, the CDR3 is TGTGCCAGCAGTTTAGCGTTAGGAGGGAGTTCCTACAATGAGCAGTTCTTC. The encoded protein is CASSLALGGSSYNEQFF.

The V gene is TRBV12-3 or TRBV12-4, the J gene TRBJ1-1, with 7 bases lining up with TRBD1. V lost 6 bases to trimming and J lost 3 bases; unmatched junction nucleotides: 7. There are 14 residues in the CDR3. The CDR3 spells CASSQQGWDTEAFF. CDR3 in DNA: TGTGCCAGCAGCCAACAGGGGTGGGACACTGAAGCTTTCTTT.

V gene TRBV29-1 combines with J gene TRBJ1-2, with TRBD1 matching over 7 bases. V was pared by 1 base and J by 1 base, with 6 bases of the junction left unmatched. Germline CDR1 reads SQVTM; CDR2 reads ANQGSEA. This CDR3 is 15 amino acids long. The CDR3 loop is CSVEVGTENNYGYTF. The CDR3, as DNA: TGCAGCGTTGAAGTCGGGACAGAAAATAACTATGGCTACACCTTC.

This clonotype was recorded many times. The chain has TRBV7-6 and TRBJ2-1; 10 positions match TRBD2. The germline CDR1 and CDR2 sequences are SGHVS and FNYEAQ. The ends lost 5 bases at V and 4 bases at J; junction bases unmatched: 11. The CDR3 has 17 residues. This CDR3 reads CASSPQPSGGLYNEQFF. In nucleotides, the CDR3 is TGTGCCAGCAGCCCACAGCCTAGCGGGGGCCTTTACAATGAGCAGTTCTTC.

This clonotype has only a few counts. The J gene is TRBJ1-4, the V gene TRBV2; D gene uncertain. Germline loops: CDR1 SNHLY, CDR2 FYNNEI. V was shortened by 5 bases and J by 0 bases, with 7 bases between the two germline ends. This CDR3 spans 14 amino acids. The CDR3 DNA is TGTGCCAGCAGTTTGTATGCAACTAATGAAAAACTGTTTTTT. Protein: CASSLYATNEKLFF.

This sequence joins TRBV16 and TRBJ2-7, with D unresolved. The CDR3 is 14 amino acids. Trimming took off 2 bases at V and 3 bases at J, with 11 bases between the two ends. The V gene's germline CDR1 is KGHSY and CDR2 FQNENV. In DNA, the CDR3 is TGTGCCAGCAGCCAAGGAGCAGGCATCTACGAGCAGTACTTC. As protein: CASSQGAGIYEQYF. The whole variable domain, filled in from reference TRBV16 and TRBJ2-7, reads GEEVAQTPKHLVRGEGQKAKLYCAPIKGHSYVFWYQQVLKNEFKFLISFQNENVFDETGMPKERFSAKCLPNSPCSLEIQATKLEDSAVYFCASSQGAGIYEQYFGPGTRLTVT.

The chain joins TRBV19 to TRBJ2-1; 12 bases are shared with TRBD2. The CDR3 extends over 14 amino acids. The V gene end was trimmed by 7 bases and the J gene end by 4 bases; junction bases not matched to a gene: 2. Germline CDR1 and CDR2: LNHDA and SQIVND (reference sequence). The CDR3 here is CASTLAGGYNEQFF. CDR3 nucleotides: TGTGCCAGTACGCTAGCGGGGGGGTACAATGAGCAGTTCTTC. Drawing the rest from reference TRBV19 and TRBJ2-1, the complete variable domain is DGGITQSPKYLFRKEGQNVTLSCEQNLNHDAMYWYRQDPGQGLRLIYYSQIVNDFQKGDIAEGYSVSREKKESFPLTVTSAQKNPTAFYLCASTLAGGYNEQFFGPGTRLTVL.

This clonotype showed up just a few times. The genes are TRBV15 and TRBJ2-5; TRBD2 aligns across 16 bases. CDR3 length equals 17 residues. Trimming removed 4 bases from V and 5 bases from J; junction bases left unmatched: 7. The germline CDR1 and CDR2 sequences are LNHNV and YYDKDF (reference sequence). The CDR3 is CATSIGTSGGVRETQYF. The CDR3 nucleotides read TGTGCCACCAGCATTGGGACTAGCGGGGGGGTCCGGGAGACCCAGTACTTC.

This clonotype was seen more than once but under ten times. The CDR3 loop reads CASRTTWHTEAFF. The CDR3 region has the DNA TGTGCCAGCAGGACAACCTGGCACACTGAAGCTTTCTTT. The chain carries TRBV28 and TRBJ1-1; D unresolved. Germline loops: CDR1 MDHEN, CDR2 SYDVKM. The CDR3 has 13 residues. The germline V and J ends were trimmed by 6 bases and 3 bases, with 11 bases remaining between them.

At least ten counts were recorded for this clonotype. For the CDR3, the DNA is TGTGCCAGCAGCCCCCGGACAGGGGTCCCTGAAGCTTTCTTT. Encoded protein: CASSPRTGVPEAFF. The rearrangement links TRBV7-9 to TRBJ1-1; 9 nucleotides match TRBD1. The CDR3 contains 14 residues. Per the germline V gene, CDR1 is SEHNR and CDR2 is FQNEAQ (reference sequence). With V trimmed by 5 bases and J by 6 bases, 7 bases remained unmatched.

The chain has TRBV14 and TRBJ1-2; 8 nucleotides align to TRBD1. Germline V gene lookup returns CDR1 SGHDN and CDR2 FVKESK. The CDR3 extends over 13 amino acids. Unmatched junction bases numbered 7, after V lost 3 bases and J lost 10 bases. The CDR3 is CASSHPDRVSYTF. Here the CDR3 DNA reads TGTGCCAGCAGCCACCCGGACAGGGTATCCTACACCTTC.

This clonotype was detected ten times or more. The CDR3 region is CASSLDTPGWGEQYF. The CDR3 DNA sequence: TGTGCCAGCAGCTTGGACACCCCAGGCTGGGGAGAGCAGTACTTC. J is TRBJ2-7 and V is TRBV7-2; TRBD1 is a possible D gene (5 bases). Germline loops: CDR1 SGHTA, CDR2 FQGNSA. V was trimmed by 3 bases and J by 7 bases, leaving 19 bases between them. The CDR3 runs to 15 residues. Combining the CDR3 with reference TRBV7-2 and TRBJ2-7 gives the whole variable domain GAGVSQSPSNKVTEKGKDVELRCDPISGHTALYWYRQSLGQGLEFLIYFQGNSAPDKSGLPSDRFSAERTGGSVSTLTIQRTQQEDSAVYLCASSLDTPGWGEQYFGPGTRLTVT.

The sample holds a few counts of this clonotype. As DNA, the CDR3 is TGTGCCAGCAGCCCCCCCGGGGCCGGGGAGCTGTTTTTT. The encoded protein is CASSPPGAGELFF. V gene TRBV7-9 combines with J gene TRBJ2-2, with D perhaps matching TRBD2 (5 bases). In germline, CDR1 is SEHNR, CDR2 FQNEAQ (reference sequence). The CDR3 contains 13 residues. V was clipped by 5 bases and J by 6 bases, with 10 bases between them.

This clonotype was recorded a few times. This rearrangement joins TRBV4-1 to TRBJ2-1; D gene uncertain. Germline V gene data show CDR1 as MGHRA and CDR2 as YSYEKL. V lost 4 bases to trimming and J lost 1 base, with 11 bases between them. This CDR3 contains 15 residues. The CDR3 coding sequence is TGCGCCAGCAGCCGCTCGGTAGGGTCCTACAATGAGCAGTTCTTC. It specifies CASSRSVGSYNEQFF.

This clonotype was found a few times. The gene calls are TRBV2 and TRBJ2-1; D remains ambiguous. The germline gives CDR1 SNHLY, CDR2 FYNNEI. CDR3 length equals 12 residues. V shed 6 bases and J shed 9 bases, with 12 bases lying between them. CDR3 bases: TGTGCCAGCAGCCCCCCCTCAATTGAGCAGTTCTTC. It yields the protein CASSPPSIEQFF.

The J gene is TRBJ2-7, the V gene TRBV6-5; possible D gene TRBD1, 6 bases. CDR3 size: 14 residues. The V and J ends lost 2 bases and 2 bases respectively, with 10 bases between them. The germline V gene encodes CDR1 MNHEY and CDR2 SVGAGI. The CDR3 loop is CASSYDRFTYEQYF. CDR3 coding DNA: TGTGCCAGCAGTTACGACAGGTTCACCTACGAGCAGTACTTC.

The CDR3 protein is CASSFNPLYGYTF. CDR3 DNA: TGTGCCAGCAGTTTTAACCCCCTCTATGGCTACACCTTC. The gene calls are TRBV12-3 or TRBV12-4 and TRBJ1-2; D call uncertain. V gave up 3 bases and J gave up 4 bases, with 9 bases separating them. The CDR3 extends over 13 amino acids.

The genes are TRBV28 and TRBJ1-5; D perhaps matches TRBD1 (5 bases). Trimming removed 9 bases from V and 3 bases from J, with 21 bases in between. The CDR3 has 16 amino acids. CDR1 and CDR2 (germline): MDHEN, SYDVKM. The CDR3 DNA follows: TGTGCCAGTTCATCCTTGGGGGACGGAGCCAATCAGCCCCAGCATTTT. Translated, it gives CASSSLGDGANQPQHF. Complete variable domain (other parts from reference TRBV28 and TRBJ1-5): DVKVTQSSRYLVKRTGEKVFLECVQDMDHENMFWYRQDPGLGLRLIYFSYDVKMKEKGDIPEGYSVSREKKERFSLILESASTNQTSMYLCASSSLGDGANQPQHFGDGTRLSIL.

The chain employs TRBV2 and TRBJ1-4; D is unresolved. V dropped 3 bases and J dropped 10 bases, with 15 bases sitting between them. The CDR3 spans 14 residues. Germline CDR1 SNHLY, CDR2 FYNNEI. CDR3 amino acids: CASSDGVGSGKLFF. The CDR3 DNA reads as TGTGCCAGCAGTGATGGGGTAGGATCAGGAAAACTGTTTTTT.

This clonotype was detected many times. V usage is TRBV7-9 and J usage is TRBJ1-3, with 9 bases identical to TRBD1. The CDR3 sequence is 15 residues long. Per germline, CDR1 SEHNR and CDR2 FQNEAQ (reference sequence). V shed 11 bases, J shed 0 bases, and the junction held 8 bases outside the gene matches. CDR3 DNA: TGTGCCGATTGGGGGACAGGGTCCTCTGGAAACACCATATATTTT. Translation: CADWGTGSSGNTIYF.

Only a few counts were recorded for this clonotype. The V call is TRBV20-1, the J call TRBJ2-3; TRBD1 matches at 12 bases. The CDR3 runs 17 residues. Germline CDR1 is DFQATT and CDR2 is SNEGSKA (reference sequence). With 0 bases clipped from V and 5 bases from J, the junction kept 9 bases outside the gene matches. CDR3 DNA sequence: TGCAGTGCTAGAGATCCCCGGGACAGGGGGCGTAGAGATACGCAGTATTTT. It codes for CSARDPRDRGRRDTQYF.